A selection of T cell receptor beta chains follows, all from one sample in a study of CD8 T cells in ankylosing spondylitis. Each CDR3 protein is one row after TCRdb ran MiXCR on the 5' RACE reads. The sample shows hundreds of thousands of distinct CDR3 sequences, roughly 25% of them seen only once. Sequencing input: blood, either unsorted or a sorted T cell fraction (not recorded which). The receptors stem from a male donor with ankylosing spondylitis. The CDR3 runs from the conserved cysteine through the conserved F or W. The order of the fields is J gene, V gene, clone size, D gene, CDR3 DNA, CDR3 protein. A D gene is named only where the DNA matches it firmly. A row's size may be missing; if present it is once, few, many or a size class.

TRBJ2-7 TRBV19 - TRBD1 TGTGCCAGTAGTTTGGACAGGGGGCTCTACGAGCAGTACTTC CASSLDRGLYEQYF
TRBJ2-1 TRBV24-1 - TRBD2 TGTGCCACCAGTGCCGGACTAGCCTCCTACAATGAGCAGTTCTTC CATSAGLASYNEQFF
TRBJ2-1 TRBV7-9 - TRBD1 TGTGCCAGCAGCCCCGGACAGGGTGGGGATGAGCAGTTCTTC CASSPGQGGDEQFF
TRBJ1-4 TRBV29-1 many - TGCAGCGTTGAAGATCCTGGGGCTAATGAAAAACTGTTTTTT CSVEDPGANEKLFF
TRBJ2-5 TRBV5-1 many - TGCGCCAGCAGCATCCAGGGGCAAGAGACCCAGTACTTC CASSIQGQETQYF
TRBJ2-1 TRBV29-1 - TRBD2 TGCAGCGTTGGGGGGACTAGCGGGGGGAATGAGCAGTTCTTC CSVGGTSGGNEQFF
TRBJ2-3 TRBV18 few - TGTGCCAGCTCACCGTCTCAGGGTCCGCCAGATACGCAGTATTTT CASSPSQGPPDTQYF
TRBJ2-4 TRBV5-5 few TRBD2 TGTGCCAGCAGCCCAAGGACTAGCGGGGGGATTCAGTACTTC CASSPRTSGGIQYF
TRBJ2-2 TRBV3-1 - - TGTGCCAGCAGCCAACCTAAGTGGGAGACTAGTCCGAACACCGGGGAGCTGTTTTTT CASSQPKWETSPNTGELFF
TRBJ1-4 TRBV15 few TRBD1 TGTGCCACCAGCAGGGCGACAGGGGGCGCGGAAAAACTGTTTTTT CATSRATGGAEKLFF
TRBJ2-5 TRBV29-1 few - TGCAGCGTTGAAGATCATTCGGAGACCCAGTACTTC CSVEDHSETQYF
TRBJ2-5 TRBV5-1 few - TGCGCCAGCAGCTTCGACGAAGAGACCCAGTACTTC CASSFDEETQYF
TRBJ1-2 TRBV27 - TRBD1 TGTGCCAGCAGCACCGGGACAGTGAACTATGGCTACACCTTC CASSTGTVNYGYTF
TRBJ2-1 TRBV20-1 few TRBD1 TGCAGTGCAGCCGGGGACAGTGCTTCCTACAATGAGCAGTTCTTC CSAAGDSASYNEQFF
TRBJ1-2 TRBV7-9 few - TGTGCCAGCAGCCCCCCTATCCCTAACTATGGCTACACCTTC CASSPPIPNYGYTF
TRBJ2-5 TRBV7-6 - TRBD2 TGTGCCAGCAGCCAATCGGGACTAGCGGAAGAGACCCAGTACTTC CASSQSGLAEETQYF
TRBJ2-1 TRBV20-1 - TRBD2 TGCAGTGCGAAATCGTTCGGGACTAGCATGAACAATGAGCAGTTCTTC CSAKSFGTSMNNEQFF
TRBJ2-7 TRBV3-1 - TRBD2 TGTGCCAGCAGCCTCCAAGCGGGAGCCTACGAGCAGTACTTC CASSLQAGAYEQYF
TRBJ2-7 TRBV5-1 many - TGCGCCAGCAGCTCCACAGGGTGGGGAGAGATTTCCTACGAGCAGTACTTC CASSSTGWGEISYEQYF
TRBJ2-1 TRBV10-3 - - TGTGCCAACGCCCCGCAAGCGGGTTACTATGAGCAGTTCTTC CANAPQAGYYEQFF
TRBJ2-1 TRBV24-1 - - TGTGCCACCAGTGATGTAAGGGGGAGCCATAGGGGGAATGAGCAGTTCTTC CATSDVRGSHRGNEQFF
TRBJ2-3 TRBV20-1 - - TGCAGTGCTCGCCCAGCGTTAGATACGCAGTATTTT CSARPALDTQYF
TRBJ2-1 TRBV29-1 many - TGCAGCGCTGCGATGGAGTCTGAGCAGTTCTTC CSAAMESEQFF
TRBJ2-2 TRBV4-2 - - TGTGCCAGCAGCTCCGACAAGAACACCGGGGAGCTGTTTTTT CASSSDKNTGELFF
TRBJ1-1 TRBV12-3/TRBV12-4 - - TGTGCCAGCAGTTTAGCCCGTACCACTGAAGCTTTCTTT CASSLARTTEAFF
TRBJ1-1 TRBV6-1 - TRBD1 TGTGCCAGCCACAGGGGGCGAAGGATGAACACTGAAGCTTTCTTT CASHRGRRMNTEAFF
TRBJ2-1 TRBV30 - TRBD1 TGTGCCTGGATGAGGTGGGACAGGGGTTCCTACAATGAGCAGTTCTTC CAWMRWDRGSYNEQFF
TRBJ2-3 TRBV20-1 - TRBD2 TGCAGTGCCACGTGGCGGGAGGGGTCCGATACGCAGTATTTT CSATWREGSDTQYF
TRBJ2-1 TRBV19 few - TGTGCCAGTAGGGACTACCCGAGGGATGAGCAGTTCTTC CASRDYPRDEQFF